This passage covers 32 T cell receptor beta chains from one sample sequenced in a study of patients and donors after allogeneic stem cell transplantation. TCRdb reprocessed the RT-PCR reads with MiXCR, giving one entry per CDR3 protein. The sample contains about 88,000 distinct CDR3 sequences, 40% to 60% of which appear only once. Sequencing was done on a sample of blood, either unsorted or a sorted T cell fraction (not recorded which). The receptors here all came from a human donor who was either an allogeneic HSCT recipient or a stem cell or donor lymphocyte infusion donor (not recorded which). It is not recorded whose cells these are; they may come from a transplant donor.

In its sample, this clonotype was seen many times. V usage is TRBV7-3 and J usage is TRBJ1-5, with unresolved D. Trimming left V 4 bases short and J 3 bases short, with 10 bases between. CDR1 and CDR2 (germline): SGHTA, FQGTGA. This CDR3 comprises 14 residues. Here the CDR3 reads CASSYGGPNQPQHF. The CDR3 DNA is TGTGCCAGCAGCTATGGAGGCCCCAATCAGCCCCAGCATTTT.

The rearrangement links TRBV4-3 to TRBJ1-1; maybe TRBD1 (5 bases). The CDR3 contains 18 residues. Trimming took off 0 bases at V and 3 bases at J, with 20 bases between the two ends. The germline V gene has CDR1 LGHNA and CDR2 YSLEER. The CDR3: CASSQDRADTLADTEAFF. DNA of the CDR3: TGCGCCAGCAGCCAAGATCGGGCGGACACCCTGGCGGACACTGAAGCTTTCTTT.

The chain couples TRBV6-5 to TRBJ2-1; 11 bases are a match to TRBD2. The CDR3 runs to 17 residues. Germline loops: CDR1 MNHEY, CDR2 SVGAGI. With 0 bases clipped from V and 7 bases from J, the junction kept 8 bases outside the gene matches. CDR3 loop: CASSYSKTSGSFNEQFF. The CDR3 nucleotides are TGTGCCAGCAGTTACTCGAAAACTAGCGGGAGTTTTAATGAGCAGTTCTTC.

The table lists this clonotype with a few counts. This chain links TRBV12-3 or TRBV12-4 with TRBJ1-5; no firm D call. This CDR3 region has 14 residues. Trimming pared 7 bases from V and 4 bases from J, leaving 14 bases between. CDR3 DNA sequence: TGTGCCAGCACCCCTCGTTGGGGAAATCAGCCCCAGCATTTT. Its translation: CASTPRWGNQPQHF.

Only a few counts were recorded for this clonotype. The chain links TRBV27 to TRBJ1-5, with D unresolved. Germline values: CDR1 MNHEY, CDR2 SMNVEV (reference sequence). This CDR3 has 15 residues. V shed 3 bases and J shed 7 bases, with 16 bases lying between them. CDR3 coding DNA: TGTGCCAGCAGTTTCGTCTCTCCTCTTGGGCAGCCCCAGCATTTT. Protein sequence: CASSFVSPLGQPQHF.

This clonotype was observed a few times. The CDR3 region is CATANTKQASNQPQHF. Here the CDR3 DNA reads TGTGCCACCGCAAATACGAAACAGGCTAGCAATCAGCCCCAGCATTTT. V usage is TRBV28 and J usage is TRBJ1-5; tentatively, D is TRBD1 (5 bases). V lost 10 bases, J lost 0 bases, and 19 bases lay in between. Germline V lookup: CDR1 MDHEN, CDR2 SYDVKM. CDR3 length: 16 amino acids.

This clonotype was observed a few times. This chain links TRBV12-3 or TRBV12-4 with TRBJ1-2; D is unclear. This CDR3 is 14 amino acids long. V was clipped by 7 bases and J by 6 bases, with 18 bases between them. CDR3 region: CASTMSAGRNGYTF. CDR3 nucleotides: TGTGCCAGCACCATGTCGGCGGGCCGCAATGGCTACACCTTC.

V gene TRBV27 combines with J gene TRBJ1-2; 7 bases are a match to TRBD1. CDR1 and CDR2 (germline): MNHEY, SMNVEV (reference sequence). The CDR3 runs to 11 residues. The V gene end was trimmed by 11 bases and the J gene end by 8 bases; junction bases not matched to a gene: 8. The CDR3: CAAQGWKGYTF. In DNA, the CDR3 is TGTGCCGCACAGGGGTGGAAGGGCTACACCTTC.

The genes are TRBV4-3 and TRBJ1-4; tentatively, D is TRBD1 (6 bases). This CDR3 spans 17 amino acids. Trimming shortened V by 0 bases and J by 8 bases, and 19 bases separated the two germline ends. CDR1 is LGHNA and CDR2 is YSLEER in the germline V gene. CDR3 sequence: CASSQEPGGRAVEKLFF. In DNA form, the CDR3 reads TGCGCCAGCAGCCAAGAACCCGGGGGCAGGGCGGTCGAAAAACTGTTTTTT.

This chain uses TRBV29-1 with TRBJ2-1; perhaps TRBD1 as D (5 bases). CDR1 is SQVTM and CDR2 is ANQGSEA in the germline V gene. V dropped 7 bases and J dropped 5 bases, with 6 bases sitting between them. CDR3 length: 10 residues. The CDR3 is CSGQNNEQFF. In DNA, the CDR3 is TGCAGCGGACAGAACAATGAGCAGTTCTTC.

The chain combines TRBV4-2 with TRBJ1-4; the D is unclear. The CDR3 covers 19 residues. The V and J ends lost 4 bases and 0 bases respectively, with 21 bases between them. Germline CDR1 is LGHNA and CDR2 is YNFKEQ. The CDR3 coding sequence is TGTGCCAGCAGCCCCACCGACAAGAGGGAGGGTGCAACTAATGAAAAACTGTTTTTT. Translation gives CASSPTDKREGATNEKLFF.

The chain has TRBV5-1 and TRBJ2-1; D gene uncertain. The CDR3 is 15 residues long. Per germline, CDR1 SGHRS and CDR2 YFSETQ. Trimming removed 1 base at V and 9 bases at J, with 17 bases between. The CDR3 bases are TGCGCCAGCAGCTTGCCTTGGAGAGGTGCACGTGAGCAGTTCTTC. Amino acids: CASSLPWRGAREQFF.

This chain links TRBV7-6 with TRBJ1-1, with a weak D call TRBD1 (5 bases). V lost 2 bases and J 4 bases, leaving 11 bases between the germline ends. CDR3 length: 14 residues. In germline, CDR1 is SGHVS, CDR2 FNYEAQ. Here the CDR3 DNA reads TGTGCCAGCAGCTTATATCAGGGCTTCACTGAAGCTTTCTTT. Its protein product is CASSLYQGFTEAFF.

The rearrangement joins TRBV4-3 to TRBJ1-5; no reliable D call. Per germline, CDR1 LGHNA and CDR2 YSLEER. The V and J ends lost 1 base and 1 base respectively, with 8 bases between them. CDR3 length: 15 residues. The CDR3 sequence is CASSQGDGSNQPQHF. The CDR3 DNA is TGCGCCAGCAGCCAAGGCGACGGAAGCAATCAGCCCCAGCATTTT.

In its sample, this clonotype was seen a few times. The chain recombines TRBV20-1 with TRBJ1-1, with D unclear. This CDR3 comprises 14 residues. V was trimmed by 4 bases and J by 4 bases, leaving 16 bases between them. Germline V gene data show CDR1 as DFQATT and CDR2 as SNEGSKA (reference sequence). CDR3: CSATPGYQPTEAFF. The CDR3, as DNA: TGCAGTGCTACCCCGGGATATCAACCCACTGAAGCTTTCTTT.

Here the CDR3 reads CSVVRQMNTEAFF. As DNA, the CDR3 is TGCAGCGTTGTTAGACAGATGAACACTGAAGCTTTCTTT. The genes are TRBV29-1 and TRBJ1-1, with D tentatively TRBD1 (5 bases). CDR3 length: 13 amino acids. From germline, CDR1 is SQVTM and CDR2 ANQGSEA. V lost 4 bases to trimming and J lost 0 bases, with 9 bases between them.

The V call is TRBV20-1, the J call TRBJ2-7; D could derive from TRBD1 or TRBD2 (5 bases each). The CDR3 has 15 residues. The V end lost 4 bases, the J end lost 0 bases, and 16 bases lay between the germline ends. Germline V gene sequence: CDR1 DFQATT, CDR2 SNEGSKA (reference sequence). The DNA for the CDR3 is TGCAGTGCTAAGAATAAGGGACGGAGCTCCTACGAGCAGTACTTC. It specifies CSAKNKGRSSYEQYF.

In this sample, this clonotype turned up a few times. The chain carries TRBV29-1 and TRBJ1-1, with D possibly matching TRBD1 (6 bases). CDR1 is SQVTM and CDR2 is ANQGSEA in the germline V gene. This CDR3 spans 14 amino acids. Trimming left V 8 bases short and J 0 bases short, with 16 bases between. CDR3 sequence reads: CSSATWGLNTEAFF. The CDR3, as DNA: TGCAGCTCTGCTACCTGGGGGCTGAACACTGAAGCTTTCTTT.

The chain combines TRBV6-2 or TRBV6-3 with TRBJ2-5, with TRBD1 as a possible D gene (6 bases). There are 11 residues in the CDR3. V lost 5 bases to trimming and J lost 7 bases, with 8 bases between them. Germline CDR1 reads MNHEY; CDR2 reads SVGEGT. Written as DNA, the CDR3 is TGTGCCAGCAGTCAGACAGGGACCCAGTACTTC. Its translation: CASSQTGTQYF.

This clonotype has a handful of counts. The chain links TRBV6-6 to TRBJ1-1, with 7 bases lining up with TRBD1. J gave up 1 base and V 1 base, and 15 bases lay outside the gene matches. Germline assignment: CDR1 MNHNY and CDR2 SVGAGI (reference sequence). The CDR3 extends over 19 amino acids. CDR3 protein: CASSYFPGQHIKGNTEAFF. The CDR3 nucleotides are TGTGCCAGCAGTTACTTCCCGGGACAGCATATTAAGGGGAACACTGAAGCTTTCTTT.

V gene TRBV7-2 combines with J gene TRBJ1-5; D is uncertain. Per the germline V gene, CDR1 is SGHTA and CDR2 is FQGNSA. This CDR3 has 17 amino acids. Trimming removed 5 bases at V and 1 base at J, with 18 bases between. The CDR3 coding sequence is TGTGCCAGCAGCCCAGGAACGGGGTTGAACAGCAATCAGCCCCAGCATTTT. Translating gives CASSPGTGLNSNQPQHF.

This clonotype came up a few times. V and J are TRBV7-9 and TRBJ1-3, with no clear D. V dropped 4 bases and J dropped 0 bases, with 16 bases sitting between them. The CDR3 extends over 17 amino acids. The germline V gene encodes CDR1 SEHNR and CDR2 FQNEAQ (reference sequence). The CDR3 is CASSSAILPISGNTIYF. The CDR3 region has the DNA TGTGCCAGCAGCTCAGCAATCCTCCCCATCTCTGGAAACACCATATATTTT.

Worth noting for this clonotype: Germline and junction disagree at one end, which may indicate a read error. The chain carries TRBV7-6 and TRBJ2-1, with D perhaps assigned TRBD1 or TRBD2 (5 bases each). The CDR3 covers 16 residues. Germline V lookup: CDR1 SGHVS, CDR2 FNYEAQ. The CDR3 protein is CASSPSSGPPLNEHFF. The CDR3 DNA sequence: TGTGCCAGCAGCCCTTCGTCGGGACCCCCGTTAAATGAGCACTTCTTC.

The sample holds a few counts of this clonotype. The J gene is TRBJ1-1, the V gene TRBV3-1; the D is unclear. The CDR3 totals 15 residues. With 2 bases removed from V and 6 bases from J, the gap between germline ends came to 16 bases. Germline CDR1 and CDR2: LGHDT and YNNKEL (reference sequence). This CDR3 is CASSQLFSMEPEAFF. DNA of the CDR3: TGTGCCAGCAGCCAACTTTTTTCAATGGAGCCTGAAGCTTTCTTT.

This sequence joins TRBV5-4 and TRBJ1-3, with TRBD1 matching 7 bases. The length of the CDR3 is 13 residues. The germline gives CDR1 SGHNT, CDR2 YYREEE (reference sequence). V shed 4 bases and J 7 bases; nucleotides not matched to a gene: 5. The DNA of the CDR3 is TGTGCCAGCAGCCTTGACAGGGCTAACACCATATATTTT. Translated, it gives CASSLDRANTIYF.

V is TRBV27 and J is TRBJ2-1; 8 bases match TRBD2. The V gene end was trimmed by 1 base and the J gene end by 3 bases; junction bases not matched to a gene: 2. Germline CDR1 reads MNHEY; CDR2 reads SMNVEV (reference sequence). CDR3 length: 15 amino acids. This chain's CDR3 is CASSLFGTSYNEQFF. The DNA of the CDR3 is TGTGCCAGCAGTTTATTCGGGACTAGCTACAATGAGCAGTTCTTC.

This clonotype was observed a few times. The chain combines TRBV12-3 or TRBV12-4 with TRBJ1-3; perhaps TRBD1 as D (5 bases). CDR3 length: 14 amino acids. V was pared by 3 bases and J by 2 bases, with 8 bases between. In DNA form, the CDR3 reads TGTGCCAGCAGTTTGGGGGTGACTGGAAACACCATATATTTT. Protein sequence: CASSLGVTGNTIYF.

V and J are TRBV9 and TRBJ2-2; 7 bases agree with TRBD1. The V gene's germline CDR1 is SGDLS and CDR2 YYNGEE. This CDR3 is built from 15 residues. The V segment lost 3 bases and the J segment 4 bases; nucleotides outside the gene matches: 6. The CDR3 sequence is CASSGRQGVTGELFF. The CDR3, as DNA: TGTGCCAGCAGCGGGAGACAGGGAGTCACCGGGGAGCTGTTTTTT.

This chain joins TRBV27 and TRBJ2-2, with no clear D. V lost 2 bases and J 3 bases, leaving 10 bases between the germline ends. CDR1 and CDR2 (germline): MNHEY, SMNVEV (reference sequence). This CDR3 has 15 amino acids. The CDR3 DNA reads TGTGCCAGCAGTTTAGGGTACAGCCACACCGGGGAGCTGTTTTTT. Protein: CASSLGYSHTGELFF.

The chain carries TRBV20-1 and TRBJ1-1, with D hard to call. The V and J ends lost 6 bases and 5 bases respectively, with 7 bases between them. Germline loops: CDR1 DFQATT, CDR2 SNEGSKA (reference sequence). The CDR3 contains 10 residues. CDR3 region: CSAGPTEAFF. CDR3 DNA sequence: TGCAGTGCAGGACCGACTGAAGCTTTCTTT.

The J gene is TRBJ1-1, the V gene TRBV29-1; D might be TRBD1 (5 bases). V lost 3 bases and J lost 1, with 12 bases in between. The CDR3 contains 14 residues. Germline V lookup: CDR1 SQVTM, CDR2 ANQGSEA. The CDR3 DNA follows: TGCAGCGTTGATATGTGGGGCGGGAACACTGAAGCTTTCTTT. Translated: CSVDMWGGNTEAFF. The full variable domain, with the rest looked up from reference TRBV29-1 and TRBJ1-1, is SAVISQKPSRDICQRGTSLTIQCQVDSQVTMMFWYRQQPGQSLTLIATANQGSEATYESGFVIDKFPISRPNLTFSTLTVSNMSPEDSSIYLCSVDMWGGNTEAFFGQGTRLTVV.

This rearrangement joins TRBV20-1 to TRBJ1-4, with a tentative D call TRBD1 (5 bases). Trimming took 6 bases from V and 4 from J, leaving 12 bases between them. The CDR3 loop spans 13 amino acids. CDR1 is DFQATT, CDR2 SNEGSKA, per germline (reference sequence). The DNA of the CDR3 is TGCAGTGCCCGGTGGGGGAGTAATGAAAAACTGTTTTTT. This gives the protein CSARWGSNEKLFF.